The following is a TCR beta chain sequence with its context. The record originates from a study of blood T cell repertoires in COVID-19. As for the study in general: Sites across the United States, Italy and Spain contributed samples from acute and convalescent COVID-19. The cDNA or gDNA used as material had been derived from T cells, B-cell-depleted T cells, or PBMCs.

Clones were read by immunoSEQ multiplex PCR, and TCRdb kept only the in-frame ones, dropping some. Of roughly 280,000 clones listed, approximately 90% are singletons. The V end was cut by 8 bases, the J end by 6 bases, with 18 bases between. This CDR3 region has 14 residues. Looked up from germline, CDR1 is SGHNT and CDR2 is YENEEA. The sequencing input was peripheral blood. The clonotype comes from a man aged 18 to 30 with active or convalescent COVID-19. The chain carries TRBV11-3 and TRBJ2-3; TRBD2 might be the D (6 bases). Here the CDR3 reads CASGGTDEGDTQYF. DNA of the CDR3: TGTGCCAGCGGCGGGACGGATGAGGGGGATACGCAGTATTTT. Filled out from reference TRBV11-3 and TRBJ2-3, the complete variable domain reads EAGVVQSPRYKIIEKKQPVAFWCNPISGHNTLYWYLQNLGQGPELLIRYENEEAVDDSQLPKDRFSAERLKGVDSTLKIQPAELGDSAVYLCASGGTDEGDTQYFGPGTRLTVL.